Below are 21 T cell receptor beta chains sequenced from a single sample in a study of graft-versus-host responses after intestinal transplantation. Assay used: immunoSEQ multiplex PCR; TCRdb lists only in-frame clones, some missing. The sample holds approximately 97,000 clones, roughly 89% seen once. These receptors' targets are unknown. This material consisted of unstimulated CD4+ T cells sorted from spleen or lymph node cells, taken before transplant. The receptors stem from a human donor who was the organ donor for an intestinal transplant.

V is TRBV18 and J is TRBJ1-1; 7 positions match TRBD1. The CDR3 runs 14 residues. The ends lost 3 bases at V and 0 bases at J; junction bases unmatched: 1. CDR1 is KGHSH, CDR2 LQKENI, per germline. CDR3 nucleotides: TGTGCCAGCTCACCGGGACAGATGAACACTGAAGCTTTCTTT. This encodes CASSPGQMNTEAFF.

The V gene is TRBV7-9, the J gene TRBJ2-7; 8 positions match TRBD1. CDR3 size: 14 residues. After removal of 3 bases from V and 1 base from J, the junction contained 2 bases not matched to a gene. Germline V gene data show CDR1 as SEHNR and CDR2 as FQNEAQ (reference sequence). Here the CDR3 DNA reads TGTGCCAGCAGCTTGGGACAGGCATCCTACGAGCAGTACTTC. Encoded protein: CASSLGQASYEQYF. Full variable domain (rest looked up from reference TRBV7-9 and TRBJ2-7): DTGVSQNPRHKITKRGQNVTFRCDPISEHNRLYWYRQTLGQGPEFLTYFQNEAQLEKSRLLSDRFSAERPKGSFSTLEIQRTEQGDSAMYLCASSLGQASYEQYFGPGTRLTVT.

The V and J genes are TRBV7-3 and TRBJ1-2, with a possible D match to TRBD1 (5 bases). V was cut by 5 bases and J by 6 bases, with 10 bases left in between. CDR3 length: 12 amino acids. Per germline, CDR1 SGHTA and CDR2 FQGTGA. In DNA form, the CDR3 reads TGTGCCAGCAGCATGGGACTGGATGGCTACACCTTC. Protein: CASSMGLDGYTF.

J is TRBJ2-7 and V is TRBV19; D gene uncertain. V lost 7 bases and J 3 bases, leaving 7 bases between the germline ends. CDR1 and CDR2 (germline): LNHDA, SQIVND (reference sequence). This CDR3 has 11 residues. The CDR3 bases are TGTGCCAGTAAGATCGGCTACGAGCAGTACTTC. Amino acids: CASKIGYEQYF. Variable domain in full (rest from reference TRBV19 and TRBJ2-7): DGGITQSPKYLFRKEGQNVTLSCEQNLNHDAMYWYRQDPGQGLRLIYYSQIVNDFQKGDIAEGYSVSREKKESFPLTVTSAQKNPTAFYLCASKIGYEQYFGPGTRLTVT.

This clone has more than one count but fewer than ten. J is TRBJ1-5 and V is TRBV19; 9 bases agree with TRBD1. The V and J ends lost 6 bases and 11 bases, in that order; junction bases with no gene match: 5. CDR1 and CDR2 (germline): LNHDA, SQIVND (reference sequence). This CDR3 spans 12 amino acids. This chain's CDR3 is CASRTGTGSQHF. CDR3 bases: TGTGCCAGTAGGACCGGGACAGGGTCCCAGCATTTT. Using reference TRBV19 and TRBJ1-5 for the parts outside the CDR3, the full variable domain is DGGITQSPKYLFRKEGQNVTLSCEQNLNHDAMYWYRQDPGQGLRLIYYSQIVNDFQKGDIAEGYSVSREKKESFPLTVTSAQKNPTAFYLCASRTGTGSQHFGDGTRLSIL.

The V and J genes are TRBV7-3 and TRBJ2-5; tentatively, D is TRBD2 (6 bases). The CDR3 sequence is 15 residues long. CDR1 and CDR2 from the germline V gene are SGHTA and FQGTGA. Trimming removed 1 base at V and 1 base at J, with 10 bases between. CDR3 amino acids: CASSLIGGVQETQYF. Written as DNA, the CDR3 is TGTGCCAGCAGCTTAATTGGCGGGGTCCAAGAGACCCAGTACTTC.

The rearrangement uses TRBV10-3 and TRBJ1-5; 10 bases map to TRBD1. The V gene's germline CDR1 is ENHRY and CDR2 SYGVKD. Trimming took 3 bases from V and 5 from J; bases not matched to a gene: 7. The CDR3 length is 16 residues. CDR3 bases: TGTGCCATCAGTGACCCCCGGACAGGGGGATATCAGCCCCAGCATTTT. Encoded protein: CAISDPRTGGYQPQHF.

The genes are TRBV5-1 and TRBJ2-5, with 8 bases lining up with TRBD2. This CDR3 contains 15 residues. Germline CDR1 SGHRS, CDR2 YFSETQ. Unmatched junction bases numbered 6, after V lost 3 bases and J lost 2 bases. In nucleotides, the CDR3 is TGCGCCAGCAGCTGGCGGGGGGACATACAAGAGACCCAGTACTTC. Amino acids: CASSWRGDIQETQYF. The full variable domain, completed using reference TRBV5-1 and TRBJ2-5, is KAGVTQTPRYLIKTRGQQVTLSCSPISGHRSVSWYQQTPGQGLQFLFEYFSETQRNKGNFPGRFSGRQFSNSRSEMNVSTLELGDSALYLCASSWRGDIQETQYFGPGTRLLVL.

The chain links TRBV5-4 to TRBJ1-2; 7 bases line up with TRBD1. The CDR3 totals 13 residues. Germline assignment: CDR1 SGHNT and CDR2 YYREEE (reference sequence). The J segment lost 5 bases and the V segment lost 1 base, leaving 2 bases of the junction unmatched. CDR3 residues: CASSLPGGYGYTF. CDR3 nucleotide sequence: TGTGCCAGCAGCTTGCCAGGGGGATATGGCTACACCTTC.

The chain has TRBV7-2 and TRBJ1-1; no clear D. Germline assignment: CDR1 SGHTA and CDR2 FQGNSA. The CDR3 extends over 15 amino acids. Trimming shortened V by 1 base and J by 5 bases, and 14 bases separated the two germline ends. The CDR3 bases are TGTGCCAGCAGCTTAGTACGGGGAGGAAGTACTGAAGCTTTCTTT. It codes for CASSLVRGGSTEAFF.

Worth noting for this clone: The junction and the germline gene differ at one end; a read error may be behind it. The chain recombines TRBV11-1 with TRBJ1-2, with 7 bases that match TRBD1. Germline assignment: CDR1 SGHAT and CDR2 FQDESV (reference sequence). This CDR3 comprises 17 residues. The CDR3 spells CASSLGPTGEPNYGYTF. Written as DNA, the CDR3 is TGTGCCAGCAGTTTAGGCCCCACAGGGGAACCAAACTATGGCTACACCTTC.

V is TRBV7-2 and J is TRBJ1-4, with TRBD1 as a possible D gene (5 bases). This CDR3 has 14 residues. Trimming took off 2 bases at V and 3 bases at J, with 7 bases between the two ends. From germline, CDR1 is SGHTA and CDR2 FQGNSA. The CDR3 sequence: CASSLRGANEKLFF. DNA for the CDR3: TGTGCCAGCAGCTTACGGGGGGCTAATGAAAAACTGTTTTTT.

Here the CDR3 DNA reads TGCGCCAGCAGCCCTGGACAGGGTCCGAATCAGCCCCAGCATTTT. It is translated as CASSPGQGPNQPQHF. This chain links TRBV4-1 with TRBJ1-5; 8 nucleotides match TRBD1. Germline V CDR1 and CDR2: MGHRA, YSYEKL. The CDR3 totals 15 residues. The junction had 6 bases not matched to a gene; V was cut back by 4 bases and J by 4 bases.

The V and J genes are TRBV19 and TRBJ1-5; a weak D match, TRBD1 (5 bases). CDR1 and CDR2 from the germline V gene are LNHDA and SQIVND (reference sequence). This CDR3 region has 15 residues. Trimming removed 0 bases at V and 4 bases at J, with 10 bases between. CDR3 sequence: CASSIDGGGNQPQHF. The CDR3 region has the DNA TGTGCCAGTAGTATAGACGGGGGAGGTAATCAGCCCCAGCATTTT.

This chain links TRBV4-3 with TRBJ2-7; 11 bases agree with TRBD1. The CDR3 runs 19 residues. Germline V gene sequence: CDR1 LGHNA, CDR2 YSLEER. Unmatched junction bases numbered 13, after V lost 1 base and J lost 2 bases. The CDR3 DNA sequence: TGCGCCAGCAGCCAAGTCCGGGGGACAGGGGGTCTCAAAACCTACGAGCAGTACTTC. Its translation is CASSQVRGTGGLKTYEQYF.

V is TRBV5-4 and J is TRBJ2-5, with TRBD2 matching 12 bases. V shed 0 bases, J shed 4 bases, and the junction held 4 bases outside the gene matches. Germline CDR1 is SGHNT and CDR2 is YYREEE (reference sequence). This CDR3 region has 16 residues. CDR3 nucleotide sequence: TGTGCCAGCAGCTTGGGGCTAGCGGGGGGGCCAGAGACCCAGTACTTC. This encodes CASSLGLAGGPETQYF.

The rearrangement uses TRBV7-2 and TRBJ1-5, with 8 bases lining up with TRBD1. The V segment lost 5 bases and the J segment 5 bases; nucleotides outside the gene matches: 5. The CDR3 totals 14 residues. In germline, CDR1 is SGHTA, CDR2 FQGNSA. CDR3: CASSRDRWDQPQHF. The DNA for the CDR3 is TGTGCCAGCAGCCGGGACAGGTGGGATCAGCCCCAGCATTTT.

The J gene is TRBJ2-7, the V gene TRBV14; 8 bases map to TRBD1. Trimming removed 3 bases from V and 7 bases from J; junction bases left unmatched: 11. Germline V gives CDR1 SGHDN, CDR2 FVKESK. CDR3 length: 15 residues. The CDR3 bases are TGTGCCAGCAGCCAGCCAGGGGGCCCCTTAAGGGAGCAGTACTTC. Translated: CASSQPGGPLREQYF. The full variable domain, its missing parts supplied by reference TRBV14 and TRBJ2-7, is EAGVTQFPSHSVIEKGQTVTLRCDPISGHDNLYWYRRVMGKEIKFLLHFVKESKQDESGMPNNRFLAERTGGTYSTLKVQPAELEDSGVYFCASSQPGGPLREQYFGPGTRLTVT.

V gene TRBV7-9 combines with J gene TRBJ2-7; a possible D gene is TRBD2 (7 bases). Germline CDR1 and CDR2: SEHNR and FQNEAQ (reference sequence). There are 15 residues in the CDR3. V lost 2 bases and J 3 bases, leaving 14 bases between the germline ends. The CDR3 sequence is CASSLSGGGLYEQYF. The CDR3 region has the DNA TGTGCCAGCAGCTTAAGTGGGGGGGGGCTCTACGAGCAGTACTTC.

This clone has just a few counts. The chain has TRBV10-3 and TRBJ1-2, with D hard to call. The CDR3 has 12 residues. V lost 4 bases and J 2 bases, leaving 5 bases between the germline ends. Germline V lookup: CDR1 ENHRY, CDR2 SYGVKD. This CDR3 is CAISVLNYGYTF. The CDR3 DNA reads TGTGCCATCAGTGTTCTAAACTATGGCTACACCTTC.

This chain joins TRBV7-2 and TRBJ2-3; 9 bases line up with TRBD2. The CDR3 contains 16 residues. Losses at the gene ends were 4 bases for V and 1 base for J; bases not matched to a gene: 6. Germline assignment: CDR1 SGHTA and CDR2 FQGNSA. CDR3 in amino acids: CASSSRPSGGTDTQYF. The CDR3 DNA reads TGTGCCAGCAGCTCCCGGCCTAGCGGGGGCACAGATACGCAGTATTTT. Complete variable domain (other parts from reference TRBV7-2 and TRBJ2-3): GAGVSQSPSNKVTEKGKDVELRCDPISGHTALYWYRQSLGQGLEFLIYFQGNSAPDKSGLPSDRFSAERTGGSVSTLTIQRTQQEDSAVYLCASSSRPSGGTDTQYFGPGTRLTVL.